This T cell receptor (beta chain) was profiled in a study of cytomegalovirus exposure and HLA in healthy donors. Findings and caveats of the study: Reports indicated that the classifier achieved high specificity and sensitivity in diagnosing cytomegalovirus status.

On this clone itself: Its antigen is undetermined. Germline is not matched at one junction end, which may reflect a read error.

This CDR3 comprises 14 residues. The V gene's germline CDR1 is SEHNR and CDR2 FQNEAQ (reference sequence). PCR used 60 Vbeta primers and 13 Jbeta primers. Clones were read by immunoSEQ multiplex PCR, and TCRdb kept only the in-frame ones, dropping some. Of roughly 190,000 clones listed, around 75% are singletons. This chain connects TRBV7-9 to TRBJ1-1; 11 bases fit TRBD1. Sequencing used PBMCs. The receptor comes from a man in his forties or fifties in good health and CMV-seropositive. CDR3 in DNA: TGTTCCAGCAGCAAGGACAGGGGGCGAACTGAAGCTTTCTTT. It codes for CSSSKDRGRTEAFF.